Below are 4 T cell receptor beta chains sequenced from a single sample in a study of regulatory T cells in long-lasting Graves disease. Time point defined: newly diagnosed GD, antithyroid drugs for less than 3 months. Researchers made the TCR library from RNA that was extracted from PBMCs. Arm-PCR of CDR3 regions and iRepertoire HTBI primers were the basis on which TCR beta libraries were built. TCRdb used MiXCR to reprocess the multiplex PCR reads, holding one entry per CDR3 protein. The sample includes 550,000 or so distinct CDR3 sequences, approximately 12% of them seen just once. Separately, the same data were catalogued under a study of T cells in Graves' hyperthyroidism and ophthalmopathy.

The sequencing used peripheral blood mononuclear cells (PBMCs), collected at new diagnosis, from a patient treated with antithyroid drugs. The receptors were sampled from a woman between 25 and 40 years old with Graves disease.

This clonotype has at least ten counts. The chain joins TRBV18 to TRBJ2-3; no reliable D call. This CDR3 is built from 12 residues. Deletions cut 6 bases from V and 5 bases from J, with 9 bases between. Germline values: CDR1 KGHSH, CDR2 LQKENI. Here the CDR3 reads CASSREEDTQYF. The CDR3 DNA reads TGTGCCAGCTCGCGAGAGGAAGATACGCAGTATTTT. Filled out from reference TRBV18 and TRBJ2-3, the complete variable domain reads NAGVMQNPRHLVRRRGQEARLRCSPMKGHSHVYWYRQLPEEGLKFMVYLQKENIIDESGMPKERFSAEFPKEGPSILRIQQVVRGDSAAYFCASSREEDTQYFGPGTRLTVL.

This clonotype came up a few times. The junction departs from the called germline gene at one end, perhaps through a read error. The rearrangement uses TRBV19 and TRBJ1-1; tentative D call: TRBD1 (5 bases). The CDR3 is made up of 13 amino acids. The germline gives CDR1 LNHDA, CDR2 SQIVND (reference sequence). The DNA of the CDR3 is TGTGCCAGTAGCGGACACGAGAACGCTGAAGCTTTCTTT. This codes for CASSGHENAEAFF.

This clonotype occurred many times. The chain is built from TRBV7-9 and TRBJ2-1, with a tentative D call TRBD2 (5 bases). The germline V gene has CDR1 SEHNR and CDR2 FQNEAQ (reference sequence). This CDR3 has 15 residues. The V gene lost 5 bases and the J gene lost 6 bases, with 17 bases spanning the gap. This chain's CDR3 is CASSRRLTGSNEQFF. CDR3 DNA sequence: TGTGCCAGCAGCCGAAGATTAACGGGGTCCAATGAGCAGTTCTTC.

The chain has TRBV9 and TRBJ2-2; perhaps TRBD1 as D (5 bases). Trimming stripped 4 bases from V and 4 bases from J, with 14 bases between. The CDR3 extends over 15 amino acids. CDR1 is SGDLS and CDR2 is YYNGEE in the germline V gene. The CDR3 is CASSPLARATGELFF. Written as DNA, the CDR3 is TGTGCCAGCAGCCCCCTCGCCAGGGCCACCGGGGAGCTGTTTTTT.